This TCR beta chain was captured in a study of blood T cell repertoires in COVID-19. Study at large: T cells, B-cell-depleted T cells, or PBMCs provided the cDNA or gDNA that served as material.

The protocol was immunoSEQ multiplex PCR, while the TCRdb copy is restricted to in-frame clones and leaves out a portion. This table holds about 200,000 clones, less than 85% found once. The V segment lost 6 bases and the J segment 1 base; nucleotides outside the gene matches: 7. This CDR3 region has 15 residues. Per germline, CDR1 MDHEN and CDR2 SYDVKM. In Cohort 3, a recovered donor had either two negative PCRs, clearance, or symptom resolution. The receptor was derived from a man aged 35-49 years who had recovered from COVID-19. The rearrangement joins TRBV28 to TRBJ1-1, with TRBD1 matching 8 bases. The sample consisted of PBMCs or T cells enriched from blood (not recorded which). In DNA, the CDR3 is TGTGCCAGCAGAGGCCGGGACAGGACGAACACTGAAGCTTTCTTT. Translated: CASRGRDRTNTEAFF. Together with reference TRBV28 and TRBJ1-1, the CDR3 gives the full variable domain: DVKVTQSSRYLVKRTGEKVFLECVQDMDHENMFWYRQDPGLGLRLIYFSYDVKMKEKGDIPEGYSVSREKKERFSLILESASTNQTSMYLCASRGRDRTNTEAFFGQGTRLTVV.